These 27 T cell receptor beta chains were all obtained from the same sample, sequenced in a study of identical twins. Using its own MiXCR run on the 5' RACE reads, TCRdb lists one record per CDR3 protein. Of 450,000 to 650,000 distinct CDR3 sequences listed, around a tenth are singletons. The sample also formed part of further work on yellow fever vaccine responses in identical twins.

Source material: PBMCs. These receptors were obtained from a woman younger than 30 in good health.

This clonotype showed up just a few times. The chain employs TRBV5-1 and TRBJ2-3; no clear D gene. This CDR3 has 16 residues. Trimming removed 0 bases at V and 10 bases at J, with 21 bases between. CDR1 is SGHRS, CDR2 YFSETQ, per germline. The CDR3: CASSLGSTTIPNPQYF. In DNA form, the CDR3 reads TGCGCCAGCAGCTTGGGTTCCACCACCATCCCCAATCCGCAGTATTTT. The whole variable domain, filled in from reference TRBV5-1 and TRBJ2-3, reads KAGVTQTPRYLIKTRGQQVTLSCSPISGHRSVSWYQQTPGQGLQFLFEYFSETQRNKGNFPGRFSGRQFSNSRSEMNVSTLELGDSALYLCASSLGSTTIPNPQYFGPGTRLTVL.

The gene calls are TRBV24-1 and TRBJ2-3, with 7 nucleotides matching TRBD1. Unmatched junction bases numbered 17, after V lost 4 bases and J lost 2 bases. The CDR3 contains 19 residues. In germline, CDR1 is KGHDR, CDR2 SFDVKD. The CDR3 nucleotides are TGTGCCACCAGTGACACCAGGGCAGACAGGGCAACCCACACAGATACGCAGTATTTT. This encodes CATSDTRADRATHTDTQYF.

The chain joins TRBV4-1 to TRBJ2-2; no clear D gene. Germline V gene lookup returns CDR1 MGHRA and CDR2 YSYEKL. V was trimmed by 0 bases and J by 9 bases, leaving 5 bases between them. The CDR3 sequence is 12 residues long. The CDR3, as DNA: TGCGCCAGCAGCCAAGATTTCCGGGAGCTGTTTTTT. Residues: CASSQDFRELFF.

This clonotype was seen a few times. This chain links TRBV20-1 with TRBJ1-2; 8 bases agree with TRBD1. V was clipped by 5 bases and J by 0 bases; unmatched bases: 14. Germline loops: CDR1 DFQATT, CDR2 SNEGSKA (reference sequence). CDR3 length: 17 residues. The CDR3 nucleotides read TGCAGTGCTGGCGAATTGGACAGGGCACTTTCTAACTATGGCTACACCTTC. This codes for CSAGELDRALSNYGYTF.

The sample holds many counts of this clonotype. This chain joins TRBV20-1 and TRBJ2-1; 7 bases match TRBD2. The CDR3 runs 13 residues. Germline values: CDR1 DFQATT, CDR2 SNEGSKA (reference sequence). Trimming cost V 6 bases and J 6 bases; bases outside gene matches: 8. The CDR3 reads CSAPGSGFNEQFF. In nucleotides, the CDR3 is TGCAGTGCCCCGGGTAGCGGGTTCAATGAGCAGTTCTTC.

The chain recombines TRBV5-1 with TRBJ1-2; the D is unclear. The germline V gene has CDR1 SGHRS and CDR2 YFSETQ. This CDR3 spans 12 amino acids. Trimming left V 0 bases short and J 13 bases short, with 13 bases between. As DNA, the CDR3 is TGCGCCAGCAGCTTGGAACGGACCGGCCCCACCTTC. Its translation is CASSLERTGPTF.

The rearrangement links TRBV6-2 or TRBV6-3 to TRBJ2-7, with 8 bases identical to TRBD2. Trimming cost V 6 bases and J 3 bases; bases outside gene matches: 10. The CDR3 is made up of 15 amino acids. From germline, CDR1 is MNHEY and CDR2 SVGEGT. The CDR3 is CASRPPSGRNYEQYF. In DNA, the CDR3 is TGTGCCAGCAGGCCCCCCAGCGGGAGAAACTACGAGCAGTACTTC.

The table lists this clonotype with a few counts. V is TRBV10-3 and J is TRBJ2-1, with D hard to call. The V end lost 4 bases, the J end lost 8 bases, and 6 bases lay between the germline ends. Germline-derived CDR1 and CDR2 are ENHRY and SYGVKD. The CDR3 is 11 residues long. The CDR3 is CAISAADEQFF. Written as DNA, the CDR3 is TGTGCCATCAGTGCGGCGGATGAGCAGTTCTTC.

The chain carries TRBV28 and TRBJ2-1, with 9 nucleotides matching TRBD2. The ends lost 9 bases at V and 7 bases at J; junction bases unmatched: 7. Germline CDR1 reads MDHEN; CDR2 reads SYDVKM. The CDR3 is 13 residues long. The CDR3 spells CASGGGARNEQFF. The CDR3 DNA is TGTGCCAGTGGCGGGGGGGCTAGGAATGAGCAGTTCTTC.

This clonotype has a count of ten or more. The V gene is TRBV12-3 or TRBV12-4, the J gene TRBJ2-5; 11 bases match TRBD1. The V segment lost 4 bases and the J segment 4 bases; nucleotides outside the gene matches: 2. The CDR3 totals 14 residues. The CDR3 DNA reads TGTGCCAGCAGTTCTGGACAGGGGGCAGAGACCCAGTACTTC. Protein sequence: CASSSGQGAETQYF.

This clonotype was found a few times. The chain uses TRBV11-2 and TRBJ2-5; D is perhaps TRBD2 (6 bases). The CDR3 runs to 15 residues. The germline V gene encodes CDR1 SGHAT and CDR2 FQNNGV. The V and J ends lost 1 base and 5 bases respectively, with 14 bases between them. The CDR3 DNA sequence: TGTGCCAGCAGCTTAGGGACGGGCCGGGGGGAGACCCAGTACTTC. This gives the protein CASSLGTGRGETQYF.

There are many counts of this clonotype. The V call is TRBV5-1, the J call TRBJ2-3; D is ambiguous. Germline assignment: CDR1 SGHRS and CDR2 YFSETQ. CDR3 length: 15 residues. The V end lost 0 bases, the J end lost 3 bases, and 11 bases lay between the germline ends. The CDR3 here is CASSLVGESTDTQYF. The CDR3 DNA reads TGCGCCAGCAGCTTGGTGGGTGAGTCGACAGATACGCAGTATTTT.

This clonotype was recorded at least ten times. J is TRBJ2-2 and V is TRBV12-3 or TRBV12-4; D possibly uses TRBD1 or TRBD2 (5 bases each). Deletions cut 5 bases from V and 6 bases from J, with 16 bases between. This CDR3 has 15 residues. CDR3 loop: CASSPVLGVAGELFF. The CDR3 nucleotides read TGTGCCAGCAGTCCTGTTCTGGGGGTTGCCGGGGAGCTGTTTTTT.

In its sample, this clonotype was seen a few times. V is TRBV28 and J is TRBJ2-3; the match to TRBD1 covers 11 bases. The length of the CDR3 is 15 residues. Germline CDR1 reads MDHEN; CDR2 reads SYDVKM. V trimming: 4 bases; J trimming: 4 bases; junction bases outside the gene matches: 4. CDR3 region: CASSSPGQGADTQYF. DNA of the CDR3: TGTGCCAGCAGTTCGCCGGGACAGGGGGCAGATACGCAGTATTTT.

The table lists this clonotype with many counts. This chain uses TRBV7-2 with TRBJ2-3; 9 bases line up with TRBD1. From germline, CDR1 is SGHTA and CDR2 FQGNSA. The CDR3 consists of 15 residues. With V trimmed by 6 bases and J by 7 bases, 11 bases remained unmatched. CDR3 region: CASRPTGGLRNTQYF. Written as DNA, the CDR3 is TGTGCCAGCAGACCTACAGGGGGCTTACGGAATACGCAGTATTTT.

This clonotype has at least ten counts. The chain combines TRBV4-1 with TRBJ2-1; 7 bases match TRBD1. Germline V gene data show CDR1 as MGHRA and CDR2 as YSYEKL. The length of the CDR3 is 17 residues. V dropped 2 bases and J dropped 10; count of bases not matched to a gene: 17. CDR3 DNA sequence: TGCGCCAGCAGCCAACTCCCGACAGGGACGAAAAACTGGGAGCAGTTCTTC. Residues: CASSQLPTGTKNWEQFF.

V usage is TRBV5-1 and J usage is TRBJ2-5; 8 positions match TRBD1. The trim removed 6 bases at V and 2 bases at J, leaving 6 bases unmatched. The length of the CDR3 is 14 residues. The germline V gene has CDR1 SGHRS and CDR2 YFSETQ. The CDR3, as DNA: TGCGCCAGCAACCTCAGGGGGCATCAAGAGACCCAGTACTTC. Its translation: CASNLRGHQETQYF.

J is TRBJ2-7 and V is TRBV12-3 or TRBV12-4; 8 bases fit TRBD1. The CDR3 consists of 14 residues. J was trimmed by 5 bases and V by 5 bases; bases with no gene match: 8. The CDR3 here is CASSPDRVVDEQYF. The DNA for the CDR3 is TGTGCCAGCAGTCCGGACAGGGTAGTCGACGAGCAGTACTTC.

A few counts support this clonotype. The CDR3 coding sequence is TGTGCCAGCAGCTCTGGGACCCAAGTTTACACCGGGGAGCTGTTTTTT. Amino acid sequence: CASSSGTQVYTGELFF. V is TRBV7-2 and J is TRBJ2-2; either TRBD1 or TRBD2 may fit D (5 bases each). Looked up from germline, CDR1 is SGHTA and CDR2 is FQGNSA. This CDR3 is built from 16 residues. V gave up 4 bases and J gave up 3 bases, with 15 bases separating them.

The chain is built from TRBV11-2 and TRBJ2-1; D gene unclear. CDR3 length: 12 amino acids. V shed 1 base and J shed 11 bases, with 9 bases lying between them. From germline, CDR1 is SGHAT and CDR2 FQNNGV. The CDR3 spells CASSLAATQQFF. CDR3 bases: TGTGCCAGCAGCTTAGCCGCAACCCAGCAGTTCTTC.

The rearrangement joins TRBV20-1 to TRBJ2-1; 8 bases line up with TRBD2. The CDR3 extends over 14 amino acids. V lost 1 base and J lost 5; bases outside the gene matches: 4. Germline CDR1 DFQATT, CDR2 SNEGSKA (reference sequence). The CDR3 sequence: CSARVAGTNNEQFF. The CDR3 DNA sequence: TGCAGTGCTAGAGTAGCGGGGACCAACAATGAGCAGTTCTTC.

This clonotype was seen ten or more times. V and J are TRBV7-2 and TRBJ2-1; D ambiguous. Germline V gives CDR1 SGHTA, CDR2 FQGNSA. Trimming shortened V by 1 base and J by 12 bases, and 7 bases separated the two germline ends. There are 11 residues in the CDR3. The CDR3 reads CASSLEAVQFF. The CDR3 DNA reads TGTGCCAGCAGCTTAGAAGCAGTGCAGTTCTTC.

This clonotype was found many times. V usage is TRBV24-1 and J usage is TRBJ2-2, with D possibly matching TRBD2 (6 bases). The CDR3 is 16 residues long. Trimming removed 3 bases from V and 1 base from J, with 11 bases in between. Germline values: CDR1 KGHDR, CDR2 SFDVKD. The CDR3 spells CATSDPSRENTGELFF. The CDR3 DNA reads as TGTGCCACCAGTGATCCCTCGCGGGAGAACACCGGGGAGCTGTTTTTT.

V and J are TRBV25-1 and TRBJ2-1; D not resolved. Trimming removed 2 bases from V and 2 bases from J, with 10 bases in between. CDR3 size: 15 residues. CDR1 is MGHDK, CDR2 SYGVNS, per germline. The CDR3 protein is CASSEGLVPYNEQFF. The CDR3 coding sequence is TGTGCCAGCAGTGAAGGGTTAGTTCCCTACAATGAGCAGTTCTTC.

This clonotype was observed a few times. The rearrangement joins TRBV9 to TRBJ2-7; D may be TRBD1 or TRBD2 (5 bases each). Trimming pared 3 bases from V and 2 bases from J, leaving 21 bases between. Germline V CDR1 and CDR2: SGDLS, YYNGEE. The CDR3 spans 17 residues. Written as DNA, the CDR3 is TGTGCCAGCAGCGGAAACACCGGGACGCAAAGCCCCTACGAGCAGTACTTC. Translated: CASSGNTGTQSPYEQYF.

This sequence joins TRBV7-2 and TRBJ2-3; maybe TRBD1 (6 bases). Trimming took 1 base from V and 4 from J, leaving 12 bases between them. Germline V lookup: CDR1 SGHTA, CDR2 FQGNSA. The CDR3 covers 15 residues. The CDR3 sequence is CASSLVHRVSDTQYF. Here the CDR3 DNA reads TGTGCCAGCAGCTTAGTGCACAGGGTCTCAGATACGCAGTATTTT.

For this clonotype: A much larger clone is a single base away; this may be a read error. The chain joins TRBV5-1 to TRBJ2-7; D might be TRBD1 (6 bases). Germline V gene data show CDR1 as SGHRS and CDR2 as YFSETQ. The CDR3 contains 12 residues. CDR3 nucleotide sequence: TGCGCCAACAGCTCTGGACAGCACGAGCAGTACTTC. Its protein product is CANSSGQHEQYF. Based on the CDR3 plus reference TRBV5-1 and TRBJ2-7, the full variable domain is KAGVTQTPRYLIKTRGQQVTLSCSPISGHRSVSWYQQTPGQGLQFLFEYFSETQRNKGNFPGRFSGRQFSNSRSEMNVSTLELGDSALYLCANSSGQHEQYFGPGTRLTVT.